This T cell receptor (beta chain) was retrieved from a study of T cell changes during pregnancy in multiple sclerosis. Germline V gene lookup returns CDR1 KGHSH and CDR2 LQKENI. Between the trimmed V and J ends, which lost 4 bases and 0 bases, there was a span of 10 bases. The CDR3 totals 16 residues. The data were produced by immunoSEQ multiplex PCR, yet TCRdb's version contains in-frame clones alone and is incomplete. Among fewer than 85,000 clones, about 92% were seen once, and the ten largest hold 2.5%. This sequence originates from a female donor with multiple sclerosis, enrolled in a pregnancy study. Sequencing used peripheral blood, obtained in the second trimester of pregnancy. The rearrangement joins TRBV18 to TRBJ1-6; a possible D gene is TRBD1 (5 bases). CDR3 in DNA: TGTGCCAGCTCACTCGGGGGGAGCTCCTATAATTCACCCCTCCACTTT. This sequence encodes CASSLGGSSYNSPLHF.